These T cell receptor beta chains were read from a single sample in a study of Graves' ophthalmopathy and Graves' hyperthyroidism. TCRdb reanalysed the multiplex PCR reads using MiXCR and keeps one entry per CDR3 protein. This table holds about 590,000 distinct CDR3 sequences, under 45% found once. Sequenced material: peripheral blood or thyroid tissue (not recorded which). These receptors all come from an adult man with Graves' hyperthyroidism. Both conserved end residues are part of each CDR3. D genes are given only for firm matches. Size tells how often a clone was seen (once, few, many) or the class of an expanded clone, and some rows leave it out.

size	V	D	J	CDR3	DNA
many	TRBV25-1	NA	TRBJ1-2	CASSESVRGNYGYTF	TGTGCCAGCAGTGAATCGGTCAGGGGTAACTATGGCTACACCTTC
NA	TRBV7-2	NA	TRBJ1-2	CASSAYLGPYGYTF	TGTGCCAGCAGCGCCTATCTGGGCCCATATGGCTACACCTTC
few	TRBV6-1	NA	TRBJ1-1	CASRLAVSHTEAFF	TGTGCCAGCCGGTTGGCCGTTTCCCACACTGAAGCTTTCTTT
NA	TRBV15	NA	TRBJ1-1	CATSRDKNTEAFF	TGTGCCACCAGCAGAGATAAGAACACTGAAGCTTTCTTT
NA	TRBV29-1	NA	TRBJ2-3	CSVDPSDSTDTQYF	TGCAGCGTTGATCCCAGCGATTCCACAGATACGCAGTATTTT
many	TRBV6-5	NA	TRBJ2-5	CASSYSVMKETQYF	TGTGCCAGCAGTTACTCCGTGATGAAGGAGACCCAGTACTTC
many	TRBV9	NA	TRBJ1-2	CASSARGLALRGYTF	TGTGCCAGCAGCGCCAGGGGACTGGCGTTAAGAGGCTACACCTTC
NA	TRBV24-1	TRBD2	TRBJ2-2	CATSDPGLAGGSGELFF	TGTGCCACCAGTGACCCGGGACTAGCGGGAGGATCCGGGGAGCTGTTTTTT
NA	TRBV7-9	TRBD1	TRBJ2-5	CASVRQGQETQYF	TGTGCCAGCGTCCGACAGGGGCAAGAGACCCAGTACTTC
NA	TRBV6-1	NA	TRBJ1-4	CASSNSAHGFNEKLFF	TGTGCCAGCAGTAACAGTGCCCACGGTTTTAATGAAAAACTGTTTTTT
medium-sized	TRBV24-1	NA	TRBJ1-2	CATSYSSFYGYTF	TGTGCCACCAGTTATTCATCCTTCTATGGCTACACCTTC
NA	TRBV24-1	TRBD2	TRBJ2-7	CATSEGETSGEYEQYF	TGTGCCACCAGTGAGGGGGAGACTAGCGGGGAGTACGAGCAGTACTTC
NA	TRBV10-3	NA	TRBJ1-2	CAIRIQGTGTDGYTF	TGTGCCATCAGGATACAGGGTACTGGGACGGATGGCTACACCTTC
many	TRBV9	TRBD1	TRBJ2-5	CASSEQTGVGETQYF	TGTGCCAGCAGCGAACAGACAGGGGTCGGCGAGACCCAGTACTTC
NA	TRBV29-1	NA	TRBJ1-1	CSVAGGVDEAFF	TGCAGCGTTGCGGGAGGGGTCGATGAAGCTTTCTTT
NA	TRBV2	NA	TRBJ2-2	CASSQEGRGVPGELFF	TGCGCCAGCAGCCAAGAGGGCAGGGGTGTCCCCGGGGAGCTGTTTTTT
NA	TRBV25-1	NA	TRBJ2-2	CASSTHLGTGELFF	TGTGCCAGCAGTACACACCTTGGGACCGGGGAGCTGTTTTTT
NA	TRBV20-1	NA	TRBJ2-5	CSARDRLVGVETQYF	TGCAGTGCTAGAGATCGACTAGTTGGTGTGGAGACCCAGTACTTC
NA	TRBV6-2/TRBV6-3	TRBD1	TRBJ1-6	CASSEEGADSPLHF	TGTGCCAGCAGTGAAGAGGGGGCTGATTCACCCCTCCACTTT
NA	TRBV9	NA	TRBJ2-3	CASSPSDGGTDTQYF	TGTGCCAGCAGCCCCTCGGACGGAGGCACAGATACGCAGTATTTT
many	TRBV20-1	TRBD1	TRBJ1-2	CSALTGTRGGYTF	TGCAGTGCTCTGACAGGGACACGGGGTGGCTACACCTTC
many	TRBV24-1	NA	TRBJ1-6	CATSDGGMNSPLHF	TGTGCCACCAGTGATGGGGGAATGAATTCACCCCTCCACTTT
NA	TRBV9	NA	TRBJ2-5	CASSAGGAPQETQYF	TGTGCCAGCAGCGCAGGGGGGGCCCCACAAGAGACCCAGTACTTC
NA	TRBV7-9	TRBD2	TRBJ2-3	CASSLLTSGSTDTQYF	TGTGCCAGCAGCTTATTAACTAGCGGTAGCACAGATACGCAGTATTTT
NA	TRBV7-9	NA	TRBJ1-2	CASSLADYKGYTF	TGTGCCAGCAGCTTAGCCGATTACAAGGGCTACACCTTC
many	TRBV10-3	TRBD2	TRBJ2-7	CAISGTSGNSYEQYF	TGTGCCATCAGTGGGACTAGCGGTAACTCCTACGAGCAGTACTTC
few	TRBV10-3	NA	TRBJ2-5	CAISVGYGAFF	NA
few	TRBV20-1	NA	TRBJ1-1	CSVGGEGHTEAFF	TGCAGCGTTGGGGGGGAGGGGCACACTGAAGCTTTCTTT
NA	TRBV7-9	NA	TRBJ2-7	CASSLVSGSNEQYF	TGTGCCAGCAGCTTAGTGTCAGGGAGCAACGAGCAGTACTTC
few	TRBV6-1	NA	TRBJ2-7	CASSQLGVSYEQYF	TGTGCCAGCAGCCAACTAGGTGTTTCCTACGAGCAGTACTTC
many	TRBV29-1	NA	TRBJ1-2	CSVELYGYTF	TGCAGCGTTGAACTCTACGGCTACACCTTC
many	TRBV29-1	NA	TRBJ1-1	CSVDLGNSFPFF	TGCAGCGTTGATTTGGGGAACTCTTTCCCTTTCTTT
NA	TRBV29-1	NA	TRBJ2-7	CSPTTRGDSYEQYF	TGCAGCCCGACGACGAGGGGAGATTCCTACGAGCAGTACTTC
few	TRBV5-1	TRBD1	TRBJ1-1	CASSLGDRGPGTEAFF	TGCGCCAGCAGCTTGGGAGACAGGGGGCCGGGGACTGAAGCTTTCTTT
many	TRBV10-3	NA	TRBJ1-1	CAISEPPTGINTEAFF	TGTGCCATCAGTGAGCCCCCCACAGGGATCAACACTGAAGCTTTCTTT
many	TRBV25-1	TRBD1	TRBJ1-2	CASSRGYYGYTF	TGTGCCAGCAGCAGGGGGTACTATGGCTACACCTTC
many	TRBV9	NA	TRBJ1-1	CASSAGADNTEAFF	TGTGCCAGCAGCGCAGGTGCAGATAACACTGAAGCTTTCTTT
few	TRBV4-1	TRBD1	TRBJ1-4	CASSPDRGNEKLFF	TGCGCCAGCAGCCCGGACAGGGGCAATGAAAAACTGTTTTTT
many	TRBV6-5	NA	TRBJ1-2	CASSPRRDYNYGYTF	TGTGCCAGCAGCCCCCGGAGGGATTATAACTATGGCTACACCTTC
once	TRBV2	NA	TRBJ2-2	CASSEGLGGELFF	TGTGCCAGCAGTGAAGGTCTGGGCGGGGAGCTGTTTTTT
many	TRBV19	NA	TRBJ2-5	CASSNRRVETQYF	TGTGCCAGTAGTAACCGTCGGGTGGAGACCCAGTACTTC
many	TRBV5-1	NA	TRBJ2-7	CASSPQVTSYEQYF	TGCGCCAGCAGCCCACAGGTAACCTCCTACGAGCAGTACTTC